A single sample is the source of the 13 T cell receptor beta chains below, sequenced in a study of monozygotic twins with inflammatory bowel disease. From its re-call of the 5' RACE reads, TCRdb lists each CDR3 protein once, without DNA. In all, the sample yields 420,000 or so distinct CDR3 sequences. The sample comprised blood. These receptors all stem from a human donor with ulcerative colitis or Crohn's disease, or a healthy co-twin of an affected twin (not recorded which).

The chain recombines TRBV7-2 with TRBJ1-6; TCRdb's assignment of TRBD1 cannot be checked, as there is no DNA. Germline V CDR1 and CDR2: SGHTA, FQGNSA. This CDR3 comprises 15 residues. The CDR3 reads CASGGGGERNSPLHF.

The V gene is TRBV20-1, the J gene TRBJ2-7; the TCRdb call, TRBD1, lacks DNA for checking. The germline gives CDR1 DFQATT, CDR2 SNEGSKA (reference sequence). This CDR3 has 16 amino acids. The CDR3 region is CSARGPWDRAAYEQYF.

The chain is built from TRBV7-8 and TRBJ1-2. The CDR3 extends over 12 amino acids. CDR1 and CDR2 (germline): SGHVS, FQNEAQ. CDR3 region: CASSLAVTGYTF.

The V call is TRBV20-1, the J call TRBJ1-3; the D call of TRBD1 rests on TCRdb alone, since no DNA is present to check it. In germline, CDR1 is DFQATT, CDR2 SNEGSKA (reference sequence). The CDR3 has 16 residues. CDR3 sequence reads: CSARVGGISSGNTIYF.

The rearrangement uses TRBV5-1 and TRBJ2-2; checking the TCRdb D call of TRBD2 is not possible without DNA. Looked up from germline, CDR1 is SGHRS and CDR2 is YFSETQ. The CDR3 is 17 amino acids. The CDR3 sequence: CASSIRGGGARTGELFF.

The V call is TRBV28, the J call TRBJ2-7; TCRdb calls TRBD1, which cannot be checked without DNA. Germline V gene sequence: CDR1 MDHEN, CDR2 SYDVKM. CDR3 size: 19 residues. CDR3 amino acids: CASSLVVARDSAFSYEQYF.

The rearrangement joins TRBV12-3 or TRBV12-4 to TRBJ2-7; as DNA is missing, the TRBD2 call by TCRdb cannot be tested. The CDR3 loop spans 15 amino acids. The CDR3 protein is CASTLNGAITYEQYF.

This chain connects TRBV6-6 to TRBJ1-2; there is no DNA to check the TCRdb D call of TRBD1. The germline gives CDR1 MNHNY, CDR2 SVGAGI (reference sequence). This CDR3 spans 14 amino acids. The CDR3 sequence is CASISRGAGYGYTF.

The gene calls are TRBV7-9 and TRBJ2-5; TCRdb selects TRBD2, and the lack of DNA leaves this call unchecked. Germline V gene data show CDR1 as SEHNR and CDR2 as FQNEAQ (reference sequence). CDR3 length: 12 residues. CDR3 protein: CASSTHGGMGHF.

V gene TRBV5-6 combines with J gene TRBJ2-7. CDR1 is SGHDT, CDR2 YYEEEE, per germline. This CDR3 comprises 12 residues. The CDR3 protein is CASSLVGNEQYF.

The J gene is TRBJ2-1, the V gene TRBV5-1; the TRBD1 assignment by TCRdb is unverifiable without DNA. Germline loops: CDR1 SGHRS, CDR2 YFSETQ. The CDR3 runs to 14 residues. The CDR3 loop reads CASSLDTGYNEQFF.

The gene calls are TRBV29-1 and TRBJ1-2. The CDR3 extends over 12 amino acids. Germline-derived CDR1 and CDR2 are SQVTM and ANQGSEA. This CDR3 reads CSVESPGFGYTF.

J is TRBJ2-7 and V is TRBV27; TCRdb calls TRBD1, which cannot be checked without DNA. Germline V gene data show CDR1 as MNHEY and CDR2 as SMNVEV (reference sequence). This CDR3 has 14 residues. The CDR3 region is CASRRDRTSYEQYF.